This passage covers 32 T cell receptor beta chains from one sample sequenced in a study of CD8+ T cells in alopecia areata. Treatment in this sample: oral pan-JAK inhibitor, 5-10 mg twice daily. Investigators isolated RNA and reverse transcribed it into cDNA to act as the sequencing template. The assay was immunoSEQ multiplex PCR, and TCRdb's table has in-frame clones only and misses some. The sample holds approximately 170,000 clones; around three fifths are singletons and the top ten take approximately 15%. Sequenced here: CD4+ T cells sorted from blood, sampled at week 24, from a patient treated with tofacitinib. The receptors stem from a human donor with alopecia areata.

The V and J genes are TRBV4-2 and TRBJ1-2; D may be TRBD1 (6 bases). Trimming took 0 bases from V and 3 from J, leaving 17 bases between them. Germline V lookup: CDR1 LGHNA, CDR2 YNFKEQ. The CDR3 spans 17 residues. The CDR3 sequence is CASSQDYGQGMDYGYTF. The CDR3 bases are TGTGCCAGCAGCCAAGACTATGGGCAGGGGATGGACTATGGCTACACCTTC.

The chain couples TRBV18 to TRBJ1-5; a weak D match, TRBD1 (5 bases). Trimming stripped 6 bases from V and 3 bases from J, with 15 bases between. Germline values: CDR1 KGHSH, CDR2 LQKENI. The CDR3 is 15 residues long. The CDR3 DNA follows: TGTGCCAGCTCTCCAGGGAGACAGCACAATCAGCCCCAGCATTTT. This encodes CASSPGRQHNQPQHF.

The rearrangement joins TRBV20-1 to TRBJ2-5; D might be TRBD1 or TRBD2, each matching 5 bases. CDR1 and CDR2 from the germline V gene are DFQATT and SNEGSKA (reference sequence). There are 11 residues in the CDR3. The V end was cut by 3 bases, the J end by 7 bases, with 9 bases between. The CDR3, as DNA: TGCAGTGCTAGTGAGGGACGGACCCAGTACTTC. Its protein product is CSASEGRTQYF.

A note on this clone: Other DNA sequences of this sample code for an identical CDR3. The CDR3 DNA reads as TGTGCCAGCAGCTTAGGTCGCGACGGCTACACCTTC. Encoded protein: CASSLGRDGYTF. V usage is TRBV11-2 and J usage is TRBJ1-2; no reliable D call. The CDR3 length is 12 residues. The V gene lost 1 base and the J gene lost 8 bases, with 8 bases spanning the gap. CDR1 is SGHAT, CDR2 FQNNGV, per germline.

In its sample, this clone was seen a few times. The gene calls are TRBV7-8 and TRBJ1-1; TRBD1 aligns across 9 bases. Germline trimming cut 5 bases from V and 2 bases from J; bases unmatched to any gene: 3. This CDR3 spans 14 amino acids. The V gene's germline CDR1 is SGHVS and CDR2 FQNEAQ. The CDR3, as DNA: TGTGCCAGCAGCGGGGACAGGGAAAACACTGAAGCTTTCTTT. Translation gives CASSGDRENTEAFF. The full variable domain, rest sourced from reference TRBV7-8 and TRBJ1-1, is GAGVSQSPRYKVAKRGQDVALRCDPISGHVSLFWYQQALGQGPEFLTYFQNEAQLDKSGLPSDRFFAERPEGSVSTLKIQRTQQEDSAVYLCASSGDRENTEAFFGQGTRLTVV.

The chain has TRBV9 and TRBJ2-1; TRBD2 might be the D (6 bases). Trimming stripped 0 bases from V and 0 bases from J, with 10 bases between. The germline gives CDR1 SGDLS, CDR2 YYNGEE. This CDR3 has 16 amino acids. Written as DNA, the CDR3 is TGTGCCAGCAGCGTAGCGGGGGTCAGCTCCTACAATGAGCAGTTCTTC. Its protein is CASSVAGVSSYNEQFF.

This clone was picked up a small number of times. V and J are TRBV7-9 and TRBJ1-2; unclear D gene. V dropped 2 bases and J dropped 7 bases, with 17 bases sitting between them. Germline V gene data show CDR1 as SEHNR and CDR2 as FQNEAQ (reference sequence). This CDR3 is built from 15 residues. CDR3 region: CASSLLSVREGGYTF. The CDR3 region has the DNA TGTGCCAGCAGCTTATTGTCCGTCCGGGAAGGTGGCTACACCTTC.

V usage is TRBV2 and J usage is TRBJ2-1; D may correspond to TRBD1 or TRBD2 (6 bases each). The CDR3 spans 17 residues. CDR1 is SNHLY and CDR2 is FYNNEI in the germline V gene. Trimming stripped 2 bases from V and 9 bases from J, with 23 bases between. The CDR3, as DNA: TGTGCCAGCAGTGAACGAACGAGAGGGGGGTTATCCGGTGAGCAGTTCTTC. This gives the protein CASSERTRGGLSGEQFF.

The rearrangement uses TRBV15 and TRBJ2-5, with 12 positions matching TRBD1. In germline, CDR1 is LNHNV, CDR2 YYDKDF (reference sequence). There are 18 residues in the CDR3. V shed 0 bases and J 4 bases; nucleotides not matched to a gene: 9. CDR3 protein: CATSRDHPGTGGSETQYF. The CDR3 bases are TGTGCCACCAGCAGAGATCACCCCGGGACAGGGGGCTCAGAGACCCAGTACTTC.

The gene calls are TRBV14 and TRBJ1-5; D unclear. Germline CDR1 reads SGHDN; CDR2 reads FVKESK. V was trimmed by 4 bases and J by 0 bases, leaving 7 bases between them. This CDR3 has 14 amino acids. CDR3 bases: TGTGCCAGCAGCCCGAGCTATAGCAATCAGCCCCAGCATTTT. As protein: CASSPSYSNQPQHF.

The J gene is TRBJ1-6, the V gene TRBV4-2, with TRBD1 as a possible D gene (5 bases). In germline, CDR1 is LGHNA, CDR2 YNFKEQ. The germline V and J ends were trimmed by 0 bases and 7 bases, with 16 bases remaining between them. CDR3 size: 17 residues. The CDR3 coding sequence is TGTGCCAGCAGCCAAGATTTGTTGGGACCACAAAATTCACCCCTCCACTTT. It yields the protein CASSQDLLGPQNSPLHF.

The DNA for the CDR3 is TGTGCCTGGAGAGAACAGGGGAGCACCGGGGAGCTGTTTTTT. Protein sequence: CAWREQGSTGELFF. The V call is TRBV30, the J call TRBJ2-2, with 7 bases lining up with TRBD1. The trim removed 3 bases at V and 4 bases at J, leaving 5 bases unmatched. This CDR3 comprises 14 residues. In germline, CDR1 is GTSNPN, CDR2 SVGIG (reference sequence). The whole variable domain, remainder taken from reference TRBV30 and TRBJ2-2, is SQTIHQWPATLVQPVGSPLSLECTVEGTSNPNLYWYRQAAGRGLQLLFYSVGIGQISSEVPQNLSASRPQDRQFILSSKKLLLSDSGFYLCAWREQGSTGELFFGEGSRLTVL.

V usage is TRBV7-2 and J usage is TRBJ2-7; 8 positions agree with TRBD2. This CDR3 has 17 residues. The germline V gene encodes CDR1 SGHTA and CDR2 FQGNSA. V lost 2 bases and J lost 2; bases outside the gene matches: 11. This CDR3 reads CASSLTSGTRLTYEQYF. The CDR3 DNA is TGTGCCAGCAGCTTAACTTCCGGGACTAGGCTAACCTACGAGCAGTACTTC.

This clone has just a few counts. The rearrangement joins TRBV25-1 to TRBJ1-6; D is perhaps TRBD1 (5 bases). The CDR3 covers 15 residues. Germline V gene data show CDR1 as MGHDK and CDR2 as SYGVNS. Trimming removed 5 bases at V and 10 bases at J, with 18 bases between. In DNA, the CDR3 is TGTGCCAGCAGTCGTGGGCAGGCCCAGGGATCACCCCTCCACTTT. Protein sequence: CASSRGQAQGSPLHF.

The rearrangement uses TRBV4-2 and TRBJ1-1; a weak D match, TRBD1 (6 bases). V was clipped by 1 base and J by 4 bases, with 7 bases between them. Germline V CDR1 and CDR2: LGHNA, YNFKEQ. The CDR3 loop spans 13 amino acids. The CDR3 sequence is CASSQGTATEAFF. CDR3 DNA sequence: TGTGCCAGCAGCCAAGGGACAGCCACTGAAGCTTTCTTT.

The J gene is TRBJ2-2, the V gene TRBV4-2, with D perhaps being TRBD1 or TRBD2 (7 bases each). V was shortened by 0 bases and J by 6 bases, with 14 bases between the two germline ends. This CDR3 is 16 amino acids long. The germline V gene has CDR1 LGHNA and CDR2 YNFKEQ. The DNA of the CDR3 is TGTGCCAGCAGCCAAGATTACAGGGGAGGGTCCGGGGAGCTGTTTTTT. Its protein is CASSQDYRGGSGELFF.

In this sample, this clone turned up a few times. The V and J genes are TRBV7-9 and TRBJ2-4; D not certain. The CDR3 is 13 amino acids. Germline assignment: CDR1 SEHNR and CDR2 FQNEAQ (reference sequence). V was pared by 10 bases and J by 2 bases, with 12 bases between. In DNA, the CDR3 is TGTGCCACTACCGGGCTATCCAAAAACATTCAGTACTTC. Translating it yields CATTGLSKNIQYF.

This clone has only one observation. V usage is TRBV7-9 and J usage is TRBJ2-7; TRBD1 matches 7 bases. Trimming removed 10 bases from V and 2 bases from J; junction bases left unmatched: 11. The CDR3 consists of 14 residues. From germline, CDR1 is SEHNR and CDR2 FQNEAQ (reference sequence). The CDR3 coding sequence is TGTGCCACCCAGGCCGGACAGGCAACCTACGAGCAGTACTTC. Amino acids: CATQAGQATYEQYF. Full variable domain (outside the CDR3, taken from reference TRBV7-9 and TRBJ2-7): DTGVSQNPRHKITKRGQNVTFRCDPISEHNRLYWYRQTLGQGPEFLTYFQNEAQLEKSRLLSDRFSAERPKGSFSTLEIQRTEQGDSAMYLCATQAGQATYEQYFGPGTRLTVT.

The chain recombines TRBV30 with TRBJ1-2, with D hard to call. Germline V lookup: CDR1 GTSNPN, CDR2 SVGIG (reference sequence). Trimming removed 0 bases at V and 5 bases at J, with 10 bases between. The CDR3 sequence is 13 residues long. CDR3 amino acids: CAWSVATAYGYTF. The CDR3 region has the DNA TGTGCCTGGAGTGTGGCGACGGCTTATGGCTACACCTTC.

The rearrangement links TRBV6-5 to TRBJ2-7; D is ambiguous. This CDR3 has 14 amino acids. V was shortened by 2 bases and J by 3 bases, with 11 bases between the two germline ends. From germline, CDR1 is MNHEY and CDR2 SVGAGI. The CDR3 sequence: CASSYRANYYEQYF. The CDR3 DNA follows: TGTGCCAGCAGTTACAGGGCCAACTACTACGAGCAGTACTTC.

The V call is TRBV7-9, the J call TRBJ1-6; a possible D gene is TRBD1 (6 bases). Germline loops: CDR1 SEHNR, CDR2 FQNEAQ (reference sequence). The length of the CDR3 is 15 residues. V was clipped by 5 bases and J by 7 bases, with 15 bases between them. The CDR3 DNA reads TGTGCCAGCAGCCCCGAACAGGGAGGGAATTCACCCCTCCACTTT. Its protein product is CASSPEQGGNSPLHF.

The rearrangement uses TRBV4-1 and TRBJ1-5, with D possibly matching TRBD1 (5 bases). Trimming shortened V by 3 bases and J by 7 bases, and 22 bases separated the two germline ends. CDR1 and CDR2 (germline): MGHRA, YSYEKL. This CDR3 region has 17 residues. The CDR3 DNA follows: TGCGCCAGCAGCCATCCCGGGGGGATAACAGGCCGCCAGCCCCAGCATTTT. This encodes CASSHPGGITGRQPQHF.

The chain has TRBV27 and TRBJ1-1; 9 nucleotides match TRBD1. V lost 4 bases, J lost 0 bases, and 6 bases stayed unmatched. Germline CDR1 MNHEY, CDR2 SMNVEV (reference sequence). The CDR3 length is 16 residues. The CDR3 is CASSSLWTGVNTEAFF. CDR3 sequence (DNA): TGTGCCAGCAGTTCCCTCTGGACAGGGGTGAACACTGAAGCTTTCTTT.

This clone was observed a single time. This CDR3 is CSLPGQNGYTF. The CDR3 DNA reads TGCAGTTTGCCGGGACAGAACGGCTACACCTTC. The chain has TRBV29-1 and TRBJ1-2, with 7 bases identical to TRBD1. The CDR3 consists of 11 residues. The germline gives CDR1 SQVTM, CDR2 ANQGSEA.

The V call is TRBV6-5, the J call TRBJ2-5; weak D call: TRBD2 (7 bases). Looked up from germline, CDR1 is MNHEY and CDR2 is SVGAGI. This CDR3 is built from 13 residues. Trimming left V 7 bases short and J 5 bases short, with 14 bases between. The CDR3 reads CASKRGGQETQYF. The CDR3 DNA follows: TGTGCCAGCAAGAGGGGGGGCCAGGAGACCCAGTACTTC.

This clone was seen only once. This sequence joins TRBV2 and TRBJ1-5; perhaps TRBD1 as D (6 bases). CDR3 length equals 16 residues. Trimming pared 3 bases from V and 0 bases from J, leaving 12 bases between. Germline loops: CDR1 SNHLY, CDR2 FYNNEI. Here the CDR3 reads CASSDTGAISNQPQHF. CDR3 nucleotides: TGTGCCAGCAGTGATACGGGGGCGATTAGCAATCAGCCCCAGCATTTT.

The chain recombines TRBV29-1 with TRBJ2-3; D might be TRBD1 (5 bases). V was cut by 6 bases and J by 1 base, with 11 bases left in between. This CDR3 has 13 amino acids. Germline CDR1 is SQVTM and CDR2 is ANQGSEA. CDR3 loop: CSVLTARTDTQYF. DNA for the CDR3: TGCAGCGTCCTGACAGCCCGCACAGATACGCAGTATTTT.

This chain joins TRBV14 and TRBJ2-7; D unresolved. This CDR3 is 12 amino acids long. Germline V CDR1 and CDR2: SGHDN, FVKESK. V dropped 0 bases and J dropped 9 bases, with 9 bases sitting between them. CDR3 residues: CASSQDQWVQYF. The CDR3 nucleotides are TGTGCCAGCAGCCAAGACCAGTGGGTGCAGTACTTC.

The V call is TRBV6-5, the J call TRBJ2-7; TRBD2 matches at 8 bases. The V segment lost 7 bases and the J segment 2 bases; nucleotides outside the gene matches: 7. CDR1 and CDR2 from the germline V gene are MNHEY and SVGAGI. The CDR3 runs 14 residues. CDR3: CASILAGRTYEQYF. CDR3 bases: TGTGCCAGCATCTTAGCGGGGCGAACCTACGAGCAGTACTTC.

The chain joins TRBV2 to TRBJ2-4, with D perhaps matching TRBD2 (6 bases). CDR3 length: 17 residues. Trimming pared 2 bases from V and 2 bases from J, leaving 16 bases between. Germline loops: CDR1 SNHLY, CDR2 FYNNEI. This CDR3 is CASSEFFGRQSKNIQYF. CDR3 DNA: TGTGCCAGCAGTGAATTCTTCGGGAGACAGTCCAAAAACATTCAGTACTTC.

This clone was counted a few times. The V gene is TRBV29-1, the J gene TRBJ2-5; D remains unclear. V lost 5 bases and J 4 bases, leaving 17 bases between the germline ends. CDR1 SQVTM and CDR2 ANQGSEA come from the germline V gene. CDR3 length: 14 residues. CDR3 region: CSVRSPRNGETQYF. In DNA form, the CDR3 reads TGCAGCGTTAGGTCTCCCAGGAATGGAGAGACCCAGTACTTC.

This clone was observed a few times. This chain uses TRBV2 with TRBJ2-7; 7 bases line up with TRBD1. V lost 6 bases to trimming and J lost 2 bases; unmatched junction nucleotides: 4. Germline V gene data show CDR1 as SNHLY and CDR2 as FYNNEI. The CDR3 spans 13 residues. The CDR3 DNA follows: TGTGCCAGCAGAGGGACAGATACCTACGAGCAGTACTTC. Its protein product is CASRGTDTYEQYF.